The T cell receptor (beta chain) described here comes from a study of radiotherapy plus CTLA-4 blockade in lung cancer. In the study overall: In approximately 17% of patients, objective responses were seen; about 30% had disease control. Findings and caveats of the study: Reportedly, early blood T cell clone dynamics best predicted response, with interferon-beta. Clones of tumor-derived TCRs expanded in blood after radiotherapy plus ipilimumab.

Ipilimumab-mediated CTLA-4 blockade plus focal radiation was given to patients having chemo-refractory metastatic non-small-cell lung cancer. The assay was immunoSEQ multiplex PCR, and TCRdb's table has in-frame clones only and misses some. The table lists 120,000 or so clones, about 87% of them singletons. With regard to this clone: Its antigen is unidentified.

Between the trimmed V and J ends, which lost 10 bases and 5 bases, there was a span of 11 bases. The CDR3 spans 11 residues. Germline V gene lookup returns CDR1 SGHDN and CDR2 FVKESK. The V call is TRBV14, the J call TRBJ1-2, with D uncertain. The sample in question was peripheral blood, obtained from a patient treated with radiotherapy plus ipilimumab. The sequence was obtained from a human donor with non-small cell lung cancer that progressed on radiotherapy plus ipilimumab. As DNA, the CDR3 is TGTGCCACCACCCCCTGGTATGGCTACACCTTC. Protein product: CATTPWYGYTF. Combining the CDR3 with reference TRBV14 and TRBJ1-2 gives the whole variable domain EAGVTQFPSHSVIEKGQTVTLRCDPISGHDNLYWYRRVMGKEIKFLLHFVKESKQDESGMPNNRFLAERTGGTYSTLKVQPAELEDSGVYFCATTPWYGYTFGSGTRLTVV.